This T cell receptor (beta chain) came from a study of CD8 T cells in ankylosing spondylitis. The CDR3 is 18 amino acids. Losses at the gene ends were 2 bases for V and 0 bases for J; bases not matched to a gene: 6. In this sample, this clonotype turned up many times. One entry per CDR3 protein results from TCRdb running MiXCR on the 5' RACE reads. The sample carries 200,000 to 250,000 distinct CDR3 sequences, more than 9% recorded once. Sequences were obtained from blood, either unsorted or a sorted T cell fraction (not recorded which). The genes are TRBV12-3 or TRBV12-4 and TRBJ2-3; 12 bases align to TRBD2. This sequence originates from a male donor with ankylosing spondylitis or in good health (not recorded which). CDR3 bases: TGTGCCAGCAGTTTATCCGGACTAGCGGGGACTAGCACAGATACGCAGTATTTT. This encodes CASSLSGLAGTSTDTQYF.